A single sample gave rise to the 14 T cell receptor beta chains below, sequenced in a study of blood T cell repertoires in COVID-19. Profiled with immunoSEQ multiplex PCR; TCRdb holds only in-frame clones, not every one. The sample records over 85,000 clones, about 88% being singletons. Sequenced input: peripheral blood. The receptors here all came from a woman over 75 with active COVID-19.

V and J are TRBV27 and TRBJ2-7; no definite D call. The CDR3 length is 11 residues. The V gene lost 1 base and the J gene lost 6 bases, with 4 bases spanning the gap. Germline V CDR1 and CDR2: MNHEY, SMNVEV (reference sequence). CDR3 protein: CASSLYGEQYF. The DNA for the CDR3 is TGTGCCAGCAGTTTATACGGCGAGCAGTACTTC.

This clone has more than one count but fewer than ten. The rearrangement links TRBV6-5 to TRBJ2-7, with TRBD2 matching over 7 bases. The V segment lost 2 bases and the J segment 3 bases; nucleotides outside the gene matches: 7. The CDR3 extends over 15 amino acids. Per germline, CDR1 MNHEY and CDR2 SVGAGI. The CDR3 bases are TGTGCCAGCAGTTACGGGGGAGGGCCTATCTACGAGCAGTACTTC. It specifies CASSYGGGPIYEQYF.

The V gene is TRBV2, the J gene TRBJ1-2; 11 bases are a match to TRBD1. CDR3 length: 14 amino acids. Germline CDR1 is SNHLY and CDR2 is FYNNEI. J lost 6 bases, V lost 6 bases, and 6 bases had no gene match. In DNA, the CDR3 is TGTGCCAGCAGGGGACAGGGGGGGATCGATGGCTACACCTTC. The encoded protein is CASRGQGGIDGYTF.

Concerning this clone: One junction end does not reproduce the germline sequence, and a read error may be involved. The J gene is TRBJ2-7, the V gene TRBV7-7; 7 bases map to TRBD1. CDR3 size: 13 residues. Germline V gives CDR1 SSHAT, CDR2 FNYEAQ (reference sequence). The CDR3: CASSFERQGEQYF. CDR3 nucleotide sequence: TGTGCTAGCAGCTTCGAGAGACAGGGCGAGCAGTACTTC.

The gene calls are TRBV18 and TRBJ1-2; TRBD1 agrees at 9 bases. CDR3 length equals 14 residues. Germline CDR1 reads KGHSH; CDR2 reads LQKENI. J lost 6 bases, V lost 0 bases, and 2 bases had no gene match. CDR3 nucleotides: TGTGCCAGCTCACCACCGAGGACAGGGGATGGCTACACCTTC. It encodes CASSPPRTGDGYTF.

The chain uses TRBV28 and TRBJ2-1; 9 bases line up with TRBD2. V lost 4 bases, J lost 0 bases, and 7 bases stayed unmatched. Germline lookup yields CDR1 MDHEN and CDR2 SYDVKM. This CDR3 spans 17 amino acids. The CDR3, as DNA: TGTGCCAGCAGTTCGACTAGCGGCGAAAGCTCCTACAATGAGCAGTTCTTC. As protein: CASSSTSGESSYNEQFF.

This chain connects TRBV12-3 or TRBV12-4 to TRBJ2-1; TRBD2 matches 9 bases. This CDR3 has 13 amino acids. The V gene end was trimmed by 6 bases and the J gene end by 9 bases; junction bases not matched to a gene: 6. In DNA, the CDR3 is TGTGCCAGCAGCCGGGGTAGCGGGGGTGAGCAGTTCTTC. Protein product: CASSRGSGGEQFF.

J is TRBJ2-2 and V is TRBV19; 9 nucleotides agree with TRBD1. J was trimmed by 4 bases and V by 7 bases; bases with no gene match: 19. There are 19 residues in the CDR3. Germline V gene lookup returns CDR1 LNHDA and CDR2 SQIVND (reference sequence). CDR3 DNA: TGTGCCAGTACAATAAGGAAACCCGTGACAGGGGGTTTCACCGGGGAGCTGTTTTTT. Translation gives CASTIRKPVTGGFTGELFF.

This chain links TRBV13 with TRBJ1-2; unclear D gene. This CDR3 spans 15 amino acids. CDR1 and CDR2 (germline): PRHDT, FYEKMQ (reference sequence). Between the trimmed V and J ends, which lost 1 base and 4 bases, there was a span of 13 bases. DNA for the CDR3: TGTGCCAGCAGCTTAGCCCCGGACTTCTCCTATGGCTACACCTTC. It is translated as CASSLAPDFSYGYTF.

This chain connects TRBV2 to TRBJ2-7; 14 bases agree with TRBD2. The length of the CDR3 is 19 residues. Germline assignment: CDR1 SNHLY and CDR2 FYNNEI. Trimming took 8 bases from V and 0 from J; bases not matched to a gene: 15. The CDR3 nucleotides are TGTGCCAGCCCTAAGGACGGGACTAGCGGGAGCCCGAGCTCCTACGAGCAGTACTTC. This sequence encodes CASPKDGTSGSPSSYEQYF.

The gene calls are TRBV7-3 and TRBJ2-3; 7 nucleotides match TRBD2. The CDR3 loop spans 17 amino acids. Germline V CDR1 and CDR2: SGHTA, FQGTGA. With V trimmed by 5 bases and J by 5 bases, 16 bases remained unmatched. Written as DNA, the CDR3 is TGTGCCAGCAGCCTCTCCTGGGGGGGAGGCGAGGAAGATACGCAGTATTTT. This gives the protein CASSLSWGGGEEDTQYF. Full variable domain (rest looked up from reference TRBV7-3 and TRBJ2-3): GAGVSQTPSNKVTEKGKYVELRCDPISGHTALYWYRQSLGQGPEFLIYFQGTGAADDSGLPNDRFFAVRPEGSVSTLKIQRTERGDSAVYLCASSLSWGGGEEDTQYFGPGTRLTVL.

This chain connects TRBV18 to TRBJ2-5, with TRBD1 matching over 10 bases. The length of the CDR3 is 14 residues. The trim removed 3 bases at V and 5 bases at J, leaving 3 bases unmatched. Per germline, CDR1 KGHSH and CDR2 LQKENI. The DNA of the CDR3 is TGTGCCAGCTCACCGGGACAGGGGAGCGAGACCCAGTACTTC. Its protein product is CASSPGQGSETQYF.

The rearrangement links TRBV10-3 to TRBJ2-3; D possibly corresponds to TRBD2 (7 bases). The CDR3 sequence is 14 residues long. Germline CDR1 reads ENHRY; CDR2 reads SYGVKD. V was cut by 4 bases and J by 4 bases, with 12 bases left in between. The CDR3 spells CAISVGGGPDTQYF. In DNA form, the CDR3 reads TGTGCCATCAGTGTTGGGGGGGGCCCAGATACGCAGTATTTT.

This chain uses TRBV21-1 with TRBJ1-4; TRBD1, as called in the table, went unchecked against the DNA. TRBV21-1 is marked as a pseudogene. The CDR3 length is 17 residues. Here the CDR3 DNA reads TGTGCCAGCAGCAAAAGGACAGGGGAACGTTGGGGTGAAAAACTGTTTTTT. Its translation is CASSKRTGERWGEKLFF.